This T cell receptor (beta chain) originates from a study of regulatory T cells in long-lasting Graves disease. Regarding the study as a whole: TCR diversity in persistent Graves' patients was below that of newly diagnosed ones. Persistent disease preferred TRBV28, TRBJ1-2 and TRBJ2-5.

For this clonotype: Its antigen remains unknown.

CDR3 size: 13 residues. In germline, CDR1 is MNHEY, CDR2 SMNVEV (reference sequence). V lost 4 bases and J 6 bases, leaving 9 bases between the germline ends. Both iRepertoire HTBI primers and Arm-PCR of CDR3 regions were used to build the TCR beta libraries. Each CDR3 protein gets one entry after TCRdb re-called the multiplex PCR reads with MiXCR. The sample carries about 470,000 distinct CDR3 sequences, 15% recorded once. Regarding time point: newly diagnosed GD, antithyroid drugs for less than 3 months. The TCR library used RNA extracted from PBMCs. These records were also assigned to another study, of T cells in Graves' hyperthyroidism and ophthalmopathy.

J is TRBJ2-2 and V is TRBV27; D is possibly TRBD1 (5 bases). The sequencing used peripheral blood mononuclear cells (PBMCs), collected at new diagnosis, from a patient treated with antithyroid drugs. The source is a woman younger than 45 with Graves disease. CDR3 loop: CASSWGLAGELFF. As DNA, the CDR3 is TGTGCCAGCAGTTGGGGCCTCGCCGGGGAGCTGTTTTTT.